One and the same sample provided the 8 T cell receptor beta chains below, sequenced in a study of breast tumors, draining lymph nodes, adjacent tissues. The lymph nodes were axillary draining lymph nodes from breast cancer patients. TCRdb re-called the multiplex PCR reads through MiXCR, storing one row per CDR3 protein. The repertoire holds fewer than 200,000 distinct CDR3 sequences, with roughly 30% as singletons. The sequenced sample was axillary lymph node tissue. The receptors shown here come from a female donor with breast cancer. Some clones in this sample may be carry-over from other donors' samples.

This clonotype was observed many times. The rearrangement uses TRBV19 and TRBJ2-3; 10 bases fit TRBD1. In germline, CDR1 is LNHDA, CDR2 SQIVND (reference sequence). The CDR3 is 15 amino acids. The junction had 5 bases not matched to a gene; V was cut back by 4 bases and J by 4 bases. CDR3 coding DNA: TGTGCCAGTAGTACCCGACAGGGGGCCCCAGATACGCAGTATTTT. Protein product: CASSTRQGAPDTQYF.

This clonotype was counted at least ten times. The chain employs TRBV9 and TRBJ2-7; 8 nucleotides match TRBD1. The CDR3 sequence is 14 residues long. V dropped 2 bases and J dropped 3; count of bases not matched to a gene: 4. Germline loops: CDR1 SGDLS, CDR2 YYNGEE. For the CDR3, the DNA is TGTGCCAGCAGCGTCGAGGACAGGGACTACGAGCAGTACTTC. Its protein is CASSVEDRDYEQYF.

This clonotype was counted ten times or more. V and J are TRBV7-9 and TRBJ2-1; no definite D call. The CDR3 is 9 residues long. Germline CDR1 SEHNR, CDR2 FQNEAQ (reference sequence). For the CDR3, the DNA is TGTGCAACCGACAATGAGCAGTTCTTC. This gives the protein CATDNEQFF.

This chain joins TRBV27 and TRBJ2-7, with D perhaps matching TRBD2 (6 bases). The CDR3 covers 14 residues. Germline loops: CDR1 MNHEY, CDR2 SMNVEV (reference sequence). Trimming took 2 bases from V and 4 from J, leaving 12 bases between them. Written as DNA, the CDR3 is TGTGCCAGCAGTTTAGCGGGGACTTATTACGAGCAGTACTTC. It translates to CASSLAGTYYEQYF.

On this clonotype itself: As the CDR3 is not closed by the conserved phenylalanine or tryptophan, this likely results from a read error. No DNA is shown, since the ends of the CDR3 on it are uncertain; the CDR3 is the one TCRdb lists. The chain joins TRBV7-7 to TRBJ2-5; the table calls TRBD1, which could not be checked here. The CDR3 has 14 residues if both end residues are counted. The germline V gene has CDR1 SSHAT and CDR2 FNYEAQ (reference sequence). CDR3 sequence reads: CASSLESQGETRYL.

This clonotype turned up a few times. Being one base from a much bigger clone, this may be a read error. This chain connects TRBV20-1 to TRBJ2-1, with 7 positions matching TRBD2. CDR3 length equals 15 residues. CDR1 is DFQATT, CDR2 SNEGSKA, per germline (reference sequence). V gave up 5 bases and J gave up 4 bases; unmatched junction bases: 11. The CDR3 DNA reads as TGCAGTGCTCCTACTAGCGAGGGGTTTTACAATGAGCAGTTCTTC. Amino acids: CSAPTSEGFYNEQFF.

The CDR3 sequence: CSARGWGEPPPDTQYF. The CDR3 nucleotides read TGCAGTGCTAGAGGTTGGGGGGAGCCGCCGCCAGATACGCAGTATTTT. The gene calls are TRBV20-1 and TRBJ1-5; possibly TRBD2 for D (6 bases). Near its end, the DNA agrees better with TRBJ2-3, so the J call may be wrong. This CDR3 has 16 amino acids. Germline CDR1 and CDR2: DFQATT and SNEGSKA (reference sequence).

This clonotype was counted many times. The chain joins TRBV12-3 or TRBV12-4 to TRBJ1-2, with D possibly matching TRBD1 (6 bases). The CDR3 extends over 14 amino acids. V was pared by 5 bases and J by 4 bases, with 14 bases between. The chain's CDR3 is CASSLHGTSYGYTF. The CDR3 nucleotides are TGTGCCAGCAGTCTTCACGGGACATCCTATGGCTACACCTTC.